Sequencing of this T cell receptor (beta chain) was carried out in a study of shared clonotypes between healthy human individuals. CD4+ cell separation produced CD45RA+ naive and CD45RA-negative memory subsets. In the case of this clone: The antigen is not known.

Samples underwent the assay at deep level. Using immunoSEQ multiplex PCR, the repertoire was profiled, and TCRdb retains in-frame clones only, with some absent. The data contain millions of clones, over 85% of them seen just once; the ten biggest clones take up roughly 0.14%. Regarding the study as a whole: Although depth was large, rarefaction showed that sequencing of the sorted subsets was incomplete.

The source of this sequence is a man aged 18 to 30 in good health. The sequencing input was naive CD4+ T cells sorted from blood. Specified subset: CD45RA+ positively selected.

This CDR3 is CASSSPGNEQFF. DNA for the CDR3: TGTGCCAGCAGCTCCCCAGGCAATGAGCAGTTCTTC. This chain links TRBV11-3 with TRBJ2-1; D unclear. Between the trimmed V and J ends, which lost 4 bases and 6 bases, there was a span of 7 bases. CDR3 length: 12 amino acids. Germline CDR1 is SGHNT and CDR2 is YENEEA.